This T cell receptor (beta chain) was sequenced in a study of T cells in Graves' hyperthyroidism and ophthalmopathy (dated by TCRdb to the late 2010s). Context from the whole study: Peripheral blood was sampled at the time of initial diagnosis, prior to any treatment. The study also compared thyroid tissue and blood T-cell repertoires from 5 to 7 Graves' hyperthyroidism patients. To identify distinguishing TCR V-J signatures, a discovery cohort of some 99 patients was used, comprising 43 with Graves' ophthalmopathy and some 60 with stable Graves' hyperthyroidism. Following sampling, methimazole starting at 30 mg daily was given to hyperthyroidism patients, and high-dose intravenous methylprednisolone was given to ophthalmopathy patients. Prospective prediction of ophthalmopathy was tested in an independent validation cohort consisting of 18 to 20 hyperthyroidism patients and more than 15 patients who later progressed to ophthalmopathy. For training and testing, the 80 to 100 patients in the discovery cohort were randomly divided in a 7:3 ratio. The paper reports TCR Vbeta CDR3 sequencing of 130 to 150 peripheral blood samples: approximately 41 ophthalmopathy, fewer than 80 hyperthyroidism and roughly 17 progressor patients.

This clonotype was recorded at least ten times. Its antigen specificity is not known. Base-call qualities are not available, and no considerably larger clone is one nucleotide away. The TCR beta CDR3 regions were amplified from the RNA transcripts. The first round of RT-PCR for the TCR CDR3 was performed with the HTBI primer set and the Qiagen OneStep RT-PCR kit. Libraries were constructed in a second round of multiplex PCR, after which size selection and purification were carried out. Paired-end sequencing of the libraries was performed with 100 bp reads on an Illumina HiSeq2000. The paper's processing steps were these. Raw data were processed with SOAPnuke, discarding reads with adapters, uncalled bases, mean Phred below 15, or no exact constant-primer or identifier match. High-quality paired reads were merged using COPE v1.2.5, and each unique nucleotide sequence was defined as a clonotype. MiTCR v1.1 was used to align clonotypes to the IMGT TRBV, TRBD and TRBJ reference segments. Only V-J combinations with frequency above 0.0001, covering about 99% of repertoires, were analysed. The TCS score was defined as the ratio of F50 (clonal expansion) to E x V (chaos), calculated using BLOSUM62-based TCRdist between CDR3 peptides within each V-J. Welch's t-statistics and random forest reduced roughly 530 V-J features to 10 to 15, which were used in a naive Bayes classifier (R e1071). TCRdb ran its own pipeline on the public reads, namely fastp trimming at Q25 and MiXCR clone calling, and kept in-frame beta chains. Rows merge per CDR3 protein into single entries with the most common DNA and genes. It is TCRdb's table, rather than the study itself, that gives the V and J calls and clone size. The sample profile shows 500,000 to 650,000 distinct CDR3 sequences; around 15% of them were found once. The ten largest clones add up to roughly an eighth of the sample.

The V and J ends are trimmed by 2 bases and 6 bases, leaving 8 bases between them. Via the germline V gene, CDR1 is MNHEY and CDR2 SVGEGT. From its cysteine to its phenylalanine, the CDR3 spans 13 amino acids. The retained sequence is limited to the CDR3, 39 bases, with the frame set at the first base. Ophthalmopathy patients had moderately to severely active disease, with a Clinical Activity Score of 3 or more, a NOSPECS grade of 4 or more, and a disease duration of less than 3 months. The study excluded patients with uncontrolled infections, other autoimmune diseases, pregnancy or lactation. Diagnoses were based on clinical symptoms, serum thyroxine and TRAb, thyroid ultrasound and orbital computed tomography. PBMCs were isolated from about 9.1 ml of fresh peripheral blood by Ficoll-Paque density gradient centrifugation. Trizol reagent was used to extract total RNA, and RNA quality was then checked on an Agilent 2100 Bioanalyzer.

Study-wide conclusions, independent of this receptor: No statistical method was used to set the sample size in advance, and investigators knew the group allocation. In validation, the model predicted progression to ophthalmopathy a median of roughly 6.2 months before onset, with about 64% sensitivity and nearly 75% specificity. A 13 V-J signature model separated ophthalmopathy from stable hyperthyroidism, with around 91% sensitivity and roughly 84% specificity in cross-validation and 80%/75% in testing. Most expanded thyroid clonotypes (frequency above 0.001) were also detected in blood, a finding suggesting that blood repertoires may reflect thyroid immune responses.

This sequence was found in a woman in her forties or fifties with Graves' ophthalmopathy. The sequence links TRBV6-2 or TRBV6-3 to TRBJ2-1; no D gene call is confident. Sequencing used blood. This receptor has the CDR3 CASSYDFPNEQFF. The nucleotide sequence reads as follows: TGTGCCAGCAGTTACGATTTTCCCAATGAGCAGTTCTTC.